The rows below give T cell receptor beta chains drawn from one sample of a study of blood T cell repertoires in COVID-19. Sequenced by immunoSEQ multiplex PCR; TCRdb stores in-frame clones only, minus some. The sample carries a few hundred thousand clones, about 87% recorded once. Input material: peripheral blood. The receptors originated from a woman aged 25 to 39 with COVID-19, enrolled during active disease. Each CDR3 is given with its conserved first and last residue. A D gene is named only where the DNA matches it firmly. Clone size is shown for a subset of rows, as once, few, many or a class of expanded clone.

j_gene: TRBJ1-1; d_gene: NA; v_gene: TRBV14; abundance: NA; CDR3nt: TGTGCCAGCAGCCAGGAACAGGGCTGGCGGGGGAGGGCTTTCTTT; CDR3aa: CASSQEQGWRGRAFF
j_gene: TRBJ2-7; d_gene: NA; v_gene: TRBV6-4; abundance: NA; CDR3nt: TGTGCCAGCAGTGACCCCGCAGCCTACGAGCAGTACTTC; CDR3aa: CASSDPAAYEQYF
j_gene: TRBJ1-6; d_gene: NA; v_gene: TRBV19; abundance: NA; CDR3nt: TGTGCCAGTAGTCTTTCGGGGAGGGGACTTAAAGGTTCACCCCTCCACTTT; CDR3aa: CASSLSGRGLKGSPLHF
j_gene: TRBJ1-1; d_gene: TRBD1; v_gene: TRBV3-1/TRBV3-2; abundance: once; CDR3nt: TGTGCCAGCAGCCAGATAACAGGGGTGGCTGAAGCTTTCTTT; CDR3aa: CASSQITGVAEAFF
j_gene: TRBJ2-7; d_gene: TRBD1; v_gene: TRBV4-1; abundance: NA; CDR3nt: TGCGCCAGCAGCCACCATAAGGGACAGGGAACATCCGAGCAGTACTTC; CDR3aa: CASSHHKGQGTSEQYF
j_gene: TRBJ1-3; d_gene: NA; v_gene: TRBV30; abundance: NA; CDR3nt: TGTGCCTGGGGGCTTAACTTCGGGAACACCATATATTTT; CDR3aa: CAWGLNFGNTIYF
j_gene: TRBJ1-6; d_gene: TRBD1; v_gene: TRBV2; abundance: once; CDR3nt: TGTGCCAGTCGAAGGACAGGGAATTCACCCCTCCACTTT; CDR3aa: CASRRTGNSPLHF
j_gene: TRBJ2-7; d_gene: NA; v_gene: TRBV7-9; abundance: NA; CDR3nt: TGTGCCAGCAGCTCCCCAGGGAAATACTCCTACGAGCAGTACTTC; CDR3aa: CASSSPGKYSYEQYF
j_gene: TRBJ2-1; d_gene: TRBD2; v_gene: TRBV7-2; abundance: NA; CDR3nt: TGTGCCAGCAGCGTGCCGGGACTAGCGGGGTACTACAATGAGCAGTTCTTC; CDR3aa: CASSVPGLAGYYNEQFF
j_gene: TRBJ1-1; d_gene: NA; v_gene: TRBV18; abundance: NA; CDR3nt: TGTGCCAGCTTCACCGGAAGGGGAGGTACTGAAGCTTTCTTT; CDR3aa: CASFTGRGGTEAFF
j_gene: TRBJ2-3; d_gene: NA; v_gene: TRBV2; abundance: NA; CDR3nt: TGTGCCAGCAGTGGACAGCTTAGCACAGATACGCAGTATTTT; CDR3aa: CASSGQLSTDTQYF
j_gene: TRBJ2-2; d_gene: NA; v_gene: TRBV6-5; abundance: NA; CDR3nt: TGTGCCAGCAGCCTTCGGGCGGGGAACACCGGGGAGCTGTTTTTT; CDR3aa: CASSLRAGNTGELFF
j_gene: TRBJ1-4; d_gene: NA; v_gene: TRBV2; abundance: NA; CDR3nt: TGTGCCAGCAGTGAAGGGATGGGAGGGGAAAAACTGTTTTTT; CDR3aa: CASSEGMGGEKLFF
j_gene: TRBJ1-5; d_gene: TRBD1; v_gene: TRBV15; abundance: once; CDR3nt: TGTGCCACCAGCAGAGATGACAGGGACAATCAGCCCCAGCATTTT; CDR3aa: CATSRDDRDNQPQHF
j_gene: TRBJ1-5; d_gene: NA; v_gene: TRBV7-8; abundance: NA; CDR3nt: TGTGCCAGCAGTCTGCCCAGGGCGAATCAAAATCAGCCCCAGCATTTT; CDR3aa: CASSLPRANQNQPQHF
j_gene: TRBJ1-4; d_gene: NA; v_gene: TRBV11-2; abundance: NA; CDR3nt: TGTGCCAGCAGCTTAGATGGCGGGGGGACTAATGAAAAACTGTTTTTT; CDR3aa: CASSLDGGGTNEKLFF
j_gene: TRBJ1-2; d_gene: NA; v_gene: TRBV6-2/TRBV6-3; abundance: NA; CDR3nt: TGTGCCAGCAGTAATCTCTATGGCTACACCTTC; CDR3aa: CASSNLYGYTF
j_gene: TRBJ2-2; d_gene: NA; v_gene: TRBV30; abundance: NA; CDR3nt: TGTGCCTGGAGTGCACAGAACACCGGGGAGCTGTTTTTT; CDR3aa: CAWSAQNTGELFF
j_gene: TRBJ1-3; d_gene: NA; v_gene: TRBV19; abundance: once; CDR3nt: TGTGCCAGTAGCCCCTCGGTACCTGGAAACACCATATATTTT; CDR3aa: CASSPSVPGNTIYF
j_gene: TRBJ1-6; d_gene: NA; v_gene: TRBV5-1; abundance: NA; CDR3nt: TGCGCCAGCAGCCCGGCCGCGGGCCTGAGTAATTCACCCCTCCACTTT; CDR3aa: CASSPAAGLSNSPLHF
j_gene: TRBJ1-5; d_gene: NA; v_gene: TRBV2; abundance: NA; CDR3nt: TGTGCCAGCAGACGAGGGGGGGATAGCAATCAGCCCCAGCATTTT; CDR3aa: CASRRGGDSNQPQHF
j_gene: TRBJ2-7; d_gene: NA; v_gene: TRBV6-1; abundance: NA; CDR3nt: TGTGCCAGCAGTGAAGCGTCCGGGGGCTACGAGCAGTACTTC; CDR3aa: CASSEASGGYEQYF
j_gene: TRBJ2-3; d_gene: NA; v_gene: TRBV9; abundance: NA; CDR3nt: TGTGCCAGCAGCGAACCGGGGTCAGATACGCAGTATTTT; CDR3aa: CASSEPGSDTQYF
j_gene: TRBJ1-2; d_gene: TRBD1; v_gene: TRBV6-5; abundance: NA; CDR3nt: TGTGCCAGCAGTTCTAACACAGGGGACAGTGGCTACACCTTC; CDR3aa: CASSSNTGDSGYTF
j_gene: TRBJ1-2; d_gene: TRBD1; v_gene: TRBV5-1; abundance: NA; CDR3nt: TGCGCCAGCAGCTTGCAAGGGGGCGCTTATGGCTACACCTTC; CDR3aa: CASSLQGGAYGYTF
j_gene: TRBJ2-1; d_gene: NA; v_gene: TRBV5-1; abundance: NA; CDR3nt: TGCGCCAGCAGCTTGGGTCAGGGCTATGAGCAGTTCTTC; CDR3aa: CASSLGQGYEQFF
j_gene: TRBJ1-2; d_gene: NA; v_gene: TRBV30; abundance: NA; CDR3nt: TGTGCCTGGAGTGTCCCGTACAGTTTTTCCTATGGCTACACCTTC; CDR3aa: CAWSVPYSFSYGYTF
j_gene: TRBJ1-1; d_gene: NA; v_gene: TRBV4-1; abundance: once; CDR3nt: TGCGCCAGCAGCCAATCGGTTCTATCGGCTGAAGCTTTCTTT; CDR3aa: CASSQSVLSAEAFF
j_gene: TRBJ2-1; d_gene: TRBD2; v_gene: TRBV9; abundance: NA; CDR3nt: TGTGCCAGCAGCGTAGATCTTAGCGGGGGGCCAAATGAGCAGTTCTTC; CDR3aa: CASSVDLSGGPNEQFF
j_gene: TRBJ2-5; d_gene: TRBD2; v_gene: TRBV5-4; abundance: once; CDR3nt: TGTGCCAGCAGCTTGGGGACTAGTCAGACCCAAGAGACCCAGTACTTC; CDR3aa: CASSLGTSQTQETQYF
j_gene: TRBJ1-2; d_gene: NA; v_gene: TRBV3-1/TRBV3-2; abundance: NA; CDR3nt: TGTGCCACCTCGGATAAAAGACAGCCGAAAGACTATGGCTACACCTTC; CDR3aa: CATSDKRQPKDYGYTF
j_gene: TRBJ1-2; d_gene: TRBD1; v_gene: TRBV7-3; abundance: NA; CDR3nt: TGTGCCAGCAGCCTACAGGGGAACGGCGGCTACACCTTC; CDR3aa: CASSLQGNGGYTF
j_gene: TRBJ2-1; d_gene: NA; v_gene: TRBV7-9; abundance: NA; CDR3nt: TGTGCCAGCAGCTTAGGGCAGGAGCAGTTCTTC; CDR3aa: CASSLGQEQFF
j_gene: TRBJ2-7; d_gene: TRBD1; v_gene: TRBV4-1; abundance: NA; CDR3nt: TGCGCCAGCTCGACAGGGAAGTCCTACGAGCAGTACTTC; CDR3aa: CASSTGKSYEQYF
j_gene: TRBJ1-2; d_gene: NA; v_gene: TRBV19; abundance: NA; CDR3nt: TGTGCCAGTAGTACCGCACAGAACTATGGCTACACCTTC; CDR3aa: CASSTAQNYGYTF
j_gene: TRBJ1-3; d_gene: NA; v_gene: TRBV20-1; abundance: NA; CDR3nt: TGCAGTGCAGGGGAAGGAAACACCATATATTTT; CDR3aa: CSAGEGNTIYF
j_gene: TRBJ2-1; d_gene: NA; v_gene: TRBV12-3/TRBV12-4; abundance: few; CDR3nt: TGTGCCAGCAGCCTCCCAGGGGCCAGGGAGCAGTTCTTC; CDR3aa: CASSLPGAREQFF